Each of the 21 T cell receptor beta chains below was sequenced from the same sample in a study of T-cell memory formation after mild COVID-19. MiXCR, applied by TCRdb to the 5' RACE reads, yields one record per CDR3 protein. The repertoire consists of 250,000 to 300,000 distinct CDR3 sequences, with 15% to 20% occurring once and the leading ten covering 22%. Material: PBMCs or a T cell subset sorted from them (not recorded which). Every receptor here comes from a man younger than 35 who had mild COVID-19 (a few samples of this study predate the infection). Cell type and time point are not known.

This clonotype has more than one count but fewer than ten. The genes are TRBV5-6 and TRBJ2-7, with D unclear. Trimming took 1 base from V and 2 from J, leaving 13 bases between them. The germline V gene has CDR1 SGHDT and CDR2 YYEEEE. The CDR3 consists of 15 residues. CDR3 protein: CASSLRSRTTYEQYV. Here the CDR3 DNA reads TGTGCCAGCAGCTTGAGGAGTAGAACTACCTACGAGCAGTACGTC.

This clonotype was found a few times. The V gene is TRBV12-3 or TRBV12-4, the J gene TRBJ2-2, with TRBD1 as a possible D gene (5 bases). This CDR3 has 17 amino acids. Trimming took off 4 bases at V and 1 base at J, with 16 bases between the two ends. This CDR3 reads CASSSEDSLMNTGELFF. The CDR3 region has the DNA TGTGCCAGCAGTTCCGAAGACAGTCTTATGAACACCGGGGAGCTGTTTTTT.

The chain carries TRBV7-2 and TRBJ1-2; the D gene is possibly TRBD1 (5 bases). Trimming left V 5 bases short and J 8 bases short, with 12 bases between. Germline V CDR1 and CDR2: SGHTA, FQGNSA. This CDR3 comprises 12 residues. CDR3 region: CASSIQGIGYTF. The CDR3 region has the DNA TGTGCCAGCAGCATTCAGGGTATAGGCTACACCTTC.

The chain joins TRBV7-3 to TRBJ2-1; perhaps TRBD2 as D (7 bases). CDR3 size: 14 residues. Per the germline V gene, CDR1 is SGHTA and CDR2 is FQGTGA. With 5 bases removed from V and 8 bases from J, the gap between germline ends came to 16 bases. The CDR3 DNA reads as TGTGCCAGCAGCGCTAGCGGTTCAGGGGATGAGCAGTTCTTC. Amino acid sequence: CASSASGSGDEQFF. The entire variable domain, with the rest obtained from reference TRBV7-3 and TRBJ2-1, is as follows: GAGVSQTPSNKVTEKGKYVELRCDPISGHTALYWYRQSLGQGPEFLIYFQGTGAADDSGLPNDRFFAVRPEGSVSTLKIQRTERGDSAVYLCASSASGSGDEQFFGPGTRLTVL.

The chain couples TRBV5-1 to TRBJ1-4; a weak D match, TRBD1 (5 bases). CDR1 and CDR2 from the germline V gene are SGHRS and YFSETQ. CDR3 length: 16 amino acids. Trimming left V 1 base short and J 7 bases short, with 17 bases between. The CDR3 DNA is TGCGCCAGCAGCTTGTATCGGCGGGGCATTGGTGAAAAACTGTTTTTT. It is translated as CASSLYRRGIGEKLFF.

Ten or more counts support this clonotype. The genes are TRBV7-2 and TRBJ2-1; D may be TRBD2 (7 bases). V was cut by 8 bases and J by 6 bases, with 11 bases left in between. CDR3 size: 12 residues. The germline gives CDR1 SGHTA, CDR2 FQGNSA. This chain's CDR3 is CASARGRNEQFF. The CDR3 coding sequence is TGTGCCAGCGCGCGGGGGCGCAATGAGCAGTTCTTC.

The chain is built from TRBV4-1 and TRBJ2-3; D may be TRBD1 (6 bases). The ends were cut back, 0 bases at V and 2 bases at J, with 15 bases in the middle. Germline lookup yields CDR1 MGHRA and CDR2 YSYEKL. CDR3 length: 17 residues. The CDR3 DNA reads TGCGCCAGCAGCCAAGAGCAATACAGGGTGTTCACAGATACGCAGTATTTT. It yields the protein CASSQEQYRVFTDTQYF.

There are a few counts of this clonotype. The chain uses TRBV9 and TRBJ2-5; D call uncertain. V lost 2 bases and J 4 bases, leaving 18 bases between the germline ends. Germline V gene sequence: CDR1 SGDLS, CDR2 YYNGEE. The CDR3 loop spans 16 amino acids. The DNA of the CDR3 is TGTGCCAGCAGCGTTGGGTCCTCCCATCGCGGAGAGACCCAGTACTTC. This codes for CASSVGSSHRGETQYF.

This clonotype occurred a few times. The rearrangement joins TRBV9 to TRBJ2-3, with D maybe TRBD2 (5 bases). Per the germline V gene, CDR1 is SGDLS and CDR2 is YYNGEE. CDR3 length equals 14 residues. Trimming took off 6 bases at V and 8 bases at J, with 19 bases between the two ends. The CDR3 DNA follows: TGTGCCAGCACCGCCCCTACGCCCGCGGGTACGCAGTATTTT. Its protein product is CASTAPTPAGTQYF.

This clonotype has more than one count but fewer than ten. CDR3 sequence reads: CASSTRDGRENTDTQYF. Written as DNA, the CDR3 is TGTGCCAGCAGCACCCGGGATGGGCGGGAAAACACAGATACGCAGTATTTT. The genes are TRBV7-3 and TRBJ2-3, with TRBD2 as a possible D gene (6 bases). The CDR3 has 17 amino acids. V dropped 5 bases and J dropped 2 bases, with 20 bases sitting between them. The V gene's germline CDR1 is SGHTA and CDR2 FQGTGA.

In this sample, this clonotype turned up many times. This rearrangement joins TRBV7-8 to TRBJ2-7; D is unclear. Germline V CDR1 and CDR2: SGHVS, FQNEAQ. The CDR3 is 11 amino acids. V shed 2 bases and J shed 6 bases, with 5 bases lying between them. The CDR3 coding sequence is TGTGCCAGCAGCTTAAATCGCGAGCAGTACTTC. Its protein product is CASSLNREQYF.

The J gene is TRBJ1-5, the V gene TRBV11-2; perhaps TRBD1 as D (5 bases). Germline V gene data show CDR1 as SGHAT and CDR2 as FQNNGV. This CDR3 contains 15 residues. With 4 bases removed from V and 0 bases from J, the gap between germline ends came to 10 bases. CDR3 sequence reads: CASSWGRDSNQPQHF. CDR3 DNA: TGTGCCAGCAGCTGGGGACGGGATAGCAATCAGCCCCAGCATTTT. The full variable domain, with the rest looked up from reference TRBV11-2 and TRBJ1-5, is EAGVAQSPRYKIIEKRQSVAFWCNPISGHATLYWYQQILGQGPKLLIQFQNNGVVDDSQLPKDRFSAERLKGVDSTLKIQPAKLEDSAVYLCASSWGRDSNQPQHFGDGTRLSIL.

This clonotype came up a few times. This rearrangement joins TRBV6-5 to TRBJ2-5; 8 bases are shared with TRBD2. V dropped 4 bases and J dropped 3; count of bases not matched to a gene: 10. The CDR3 runs 16 residues. Germline V gene data show CDR1 as MNHEY and CDR2 as SVGAGI. The CDR3 bases are TGTGCCAGCAGTTCCCCCGTTGGACTAGCCAAAGAGACCCAGTACTTC. Its translation: CASSSPVGLAKETQYF.

For this clonotype: With a much larger clone just one base away, this may be a read error. The CDR3 does not end in the conserved phenylalanine or tryptophan, so this is likely a read error. The rearrangement uses TRBV3-1 and TRBJ1-2; D unresolved. The germline V gene encodes CDR1 LGHDT and CDR2 YNNKEL (reference sequence). V was cut by 3 bases and J by 7 bases, with 15 bases left in between. The CDR3 spans 14 residues. The CDR3 region has the DNA TGTGCCAGCAGCCATTCCTGGGATGACGTTGGCTACACCTTA. Translating gives CASSHSWDDVGYTL.

The V gene is TRBV9, the J gene TRBJ1-3, with D uncertain. V lost 4 bases and J 0 bases, leaving 11 bases between the germline ends. The germline V gene has CDR1 SGDLS and CDR2 YYNGEE. There are 15 residues in the CDR3. Written as DNA, the CDR3 is TGTGCCAGCAGCCCGCAAATGAGCTCTGGAAACACCATATATTTT. Translating it yields CASSPQMSSGNTIYF.

The chain carries TRBV7-3 and TRBJ1-2; 9 bases fit TRBD1. The CDR3 is 13 amino acids. The V and J ends lost 4 bases and 6 bases, in that order; junction bases with no gene match: 3. The germline gives CDR1 SGHTA, CDR2 FQGTGA. The CDR3 sequence: CASSSGQGNGYTF. Here the CDR3 DNA reads TGTGCCAGCAGCTCGGGACAGGGTAATGGCTACACCTTC.

The chain uses TRBV24-1 and TRBJ2-5, with D perhaps matching TRBD2 (6 bases). This CDR3 comprises 12 residues. CDR1 is KGHDR and CDR2 is SFDVKD in the germline V gene. V was shortened by 10 bases and J by 5 bases, with 13 bases between the two germline ends. The CDR3 is CATRGMGETQYF. The CDR3 bases are TGTGCCACACGGGGGATGGGGGAGACCCAGTACTTC.

V gene TRBV6-5 combines with J gene TRBJ1-3; no definite D call. V gave up 5 bases and J gave up 0 bases, with 11 bases separating them. This CDR3 is built from 15 residues. Germline CDR1 and CDR2: MNHEY and SVGAGI. CDR3: CASSPRLLSGNTIYF. CDR3 in DNA: TGTGCCAGCAGTCCTAGACTCCTCTCTGGAAACACCATATATTTT.

This clonotype was observed a few times. V usage is TRBV4-1 and J usage is TRBJ2-5; 7 nucleotides align to TRBD1. This CDR3 comprises 14 residues. V was pared by 5 bases and J by 1 base, with 4 bases of the junction left unmatched. Germline V CDR1 and CDR2: MGHRA, YSYEKL. CDR3 sequence reads: CASSRYRGQETQYF. The CDR3 DNA sequence: TGCGCCAGCAGCAGATACAGGGGCCAAGAGACCCAGTACTTC.

There are a few counts of this clonotype. The chain employs TRBV7-9 and TRBJ2-1, with D possibly matching TRBD2 (6 bases). The germline V gene encodes CDR1 SEHNR and CDR2 FQNEAQ (reference sequence). Trimming took off 3 bases at V and 2 bases at J, with 14 bases between the two ends. The CDR3 loop spans 16 amino acids. In nucleotides, the CDR3 is TGTGCCAGCAGCTTGGCTCTGACTAGGGCCTACAATGAGCAGTTCTTC. This gives the protein CASSLALTRAYNEQFF.

Comments on this clonotype: The junction shows a germline mismatch at one end, possibly a read error. The chain carries TRBV7-7 and TRBJ2-3, with D possibly matching TRBD2 (7 bases). CDR3 size: 15 residues. Germline V gene lookup returns CDR1 SSHAT and CDR2 FNYEAQ (reference sequence). CDR3 DNA: TGTGCTAGCAGCTTAGTCGGGGGGCACACAGATACGCAGTATTTT. Amino acid sequence: CASSLVGGHTDTQYF.